This T cell receptor (beta chain) stems from a study of neurological immune-mediated disorders. TCRdb re-analysed the 5' RACE reads in MiXCR, keeping a single row per CDR3 protein. The sample records some 60,000 distinct CDR3 sequences, more than 8% being singletons. This clonotype appeared many times. Its target is unknown. Time point given: longitudinal time-point 2. Unsorted libraries were derived from 2 million PBMCs stored at -80 C. Notes on the study in general: Across subjects, no CDR3 amino acid sequence appeared in expanded clones of more than one subject, a finding that suggested private repertoires in all groups. The most TCR clonal expansion was seen in HTLV-1-associated myelopathy, whereas the least was seen in multiple sclerosis, below the level in healthy controls.

The germline gives CDR1 MNHEY, CDR2 SMNVEV (reference sequence). This CDR3 is built from 17 residues. V lost 5 bases and J lost 2, with 22 bases in between. This sequence originates from a man aged 25-45 years in good health. The gene calls are TRBV27 and TRBJ2-7; maybe TRBD1 (6 bases). The sample comprised PBMCs. The CDR3 region is CASSLHYRDISTYEQYF. CDR3 coding DNA: TGTGCCAGCAGTCTCCACTACCGGGACATAAGCACCTACGAGCAGTACTTC.